This is a list of T cell receptor beta chains from one sample in a study of blood T cell repertoires in COVID-19. Assay: immunoSEQ multiplex PCR; the TCRdb copy retains only in-frame clones and omits some. This repertoire shows 100,000 to 120,000 clones, over 80% found once; its top ten account for roughly 4%. Input material: peripheral blood. The receptors derive from a woman in her seventies with acute or convalescent COVID-19. CDR3s include the opening cysteine and the closing phenylalanine or tryptophan. The order of the fields is D gene, J gene, CDR3 length, clone size, V gene, CDR3 DNA, CDR3 protein. The D gene is left open where the match is weak. Clone sizes are given selectively: once, few, many, or a class where the clone is expanded.

D gene: .
J gene: TRBJ2-2
CDR3 length: 16
clone size: .
V gene: TRBV18
CDR3 DNA: TGTGCCAGCTCACCCCCGAACAGTCTTGTCACCGGGGAGCTGTTTTTT
CDR3 protein: CASSPPNSLVTGELFF

D gene: TRBD1
J gene: TRBJ2-1
CDR3 length: 16
clone size: .
V gene: TRBV5-5
CDR3 DNA: TGTGCCAGCAGCTTGTCCCCGGGACAGGGGGCCCGTGAGCAGTTCTTC
CDR3 protein: CASSLSPGQGAREQFF

D gene: .
J gene: TRBJ2-2
CDR3 length: 16
clone size: .
V gene: TRBV19
CDR3 DNA: TGTGCCAGTAGTATACGCAGGGTTACGAACACCGGGGAGCTGTTTTTT
CDR3 protein: CASSIRRVTNTGELFF

D gene: TRBD1
J gene: TRBJ2-7
CDR3 length: 14
clone size: .
V gene: TRBV7-9
CDR3 DNA: TGTGCCAGCAGCTTAACTGGACAGGCCTACGAGCAGTACTTC
CDR3 protein: CASSLTGQAYEQYF

D gene: TRBD1
J gene: TRBJ1-4
CDR3 length: 16
clone size: .
V gene: TRBV13
CDR3 DNA: TGTGCCAGCAGCTCATCCAGCAGGGGGCGCGGTGAAAAACTGTTTTTT
CDR3 protein: CASSSSSRGRGEKLFF

D gene: TRBD2
J gene: TRBJ2-2
CDR3 length: 14
clone size: .
V gene: TRBV5-1
CDR3 DNA: TGCGCCAGCAGCTTGCAGGGAGGGGCCGGGGAGCTGTTTTTT
CDR3 protein: CASSLQGGAGELFF

D gene: .
J gene: TRBJ1-1
CDR3 length: 14
clone size: once
V gene: TRBV27
CDR3 DNA: TGTGCCAGCAGTTTATCTAGGGGGAGGGCTGAAGCTTTCTTT
CDR3 protein: CASSLSRGRAEAFF

D gene: .
J gene: TRBJ1-2
CDR3 length: 14
clone size: .
V gene: TRBV28
CDR3 DNA: TGTGCCAGCGATGACCGATCTTCGGGCTATGGCTACACCTTC
CDR3 protein: CASDDRSSGYGYTF

D gene: TRBD1
J gene: TRBJ2-3
CDR3 length: 15
clone size: .
V gene: TRBV4-1
CDR3 DNA: TGCGCCAGCAGTCAAGGACAGGGGGACTCAGATACGCAGTATTTT
CDR3 protein: CASSQGQGDSDTQYF

D gene: TRBD2
J gene: TRBJ2-7
CDR3 length: 18
clone size: .
V gene: TRBV29-1
CDR3 DNA: TGCAGCGTTGGCCCGACTAGCGGGAGGGCGCGACGAGTCTACGAGCAGTACTTC
CDR3 protein: CSVGPTSGRARRVYEQYF